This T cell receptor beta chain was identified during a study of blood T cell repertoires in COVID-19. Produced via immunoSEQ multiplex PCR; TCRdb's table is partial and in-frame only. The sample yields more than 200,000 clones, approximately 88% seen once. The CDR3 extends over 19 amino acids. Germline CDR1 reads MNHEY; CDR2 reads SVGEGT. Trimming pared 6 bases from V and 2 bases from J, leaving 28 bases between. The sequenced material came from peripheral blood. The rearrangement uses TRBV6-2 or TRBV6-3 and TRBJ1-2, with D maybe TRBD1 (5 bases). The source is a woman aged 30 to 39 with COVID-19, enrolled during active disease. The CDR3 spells CASSRYSFVGLLRNYGYTF. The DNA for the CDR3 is TGTGCCAGCAGCCGATACTCGTTCGTGGGACTTCTAAGGAACTATGGCTACACCTTC.